The 29 T cell receptor beta chains given below trace back to one sample, sequenced in a study of regulatory T cells in long-lasting Graves disease. Building the TCR beta libraries relied on iRepertoire HTBI primers, and CDR3 regions underwent Arm-PCR. MiXCR, run by TCRdb on the multiplex PCR reads, gives a single entry per CDR3 protein. The data show fewer than 400,000 distinct CDR3 sequences, more than 15% seen once. Time point described: newly diagnosed GD, antithyroid drugs for less than 3 months. There was RNA extracted from PBMCs, and the TCR library was made from it. The sample here was peripheral blood mononuclear cells (PBMCs), taken at new diagnosis, from a patient treated with antithyroid drugs. The receptors were sampled from a female donor with Graves disease.

Ten or more counts support this clonotype. The chain links TRBV12-3 or TRBV12-4 to TRBJ1-2; 7 bases map to TRBD1. The CDR3 is 12 residues long. V shed 5 bases, J shed 7 bases, and the junction held 4 bases outside the gene matches. The CDR3 is CASSRGTVGYTF. The CDR3 nucleotides read TGTGCCAGCAGTCGCGGGACAGTTGGCTACACCTTC.

This sequence joins TRBV6-1 and TRBJ1-5; 8 nucleotides agree with TRBD1. Germline-derived CDR1 and CDR2 are MNHNS and SASEGT. V was clipped by 3 bases and J by 3 bases; unmatched bases: 7. This CDR3 contains 16 residues. In DNA, the CDR3 is TGTGCCAGCAGTGACGCGGACAGGGCCACCAATCAGCCCCAGCATTTT. This encodes CASSDADRATNQPQHF.

The sample holds many counts of this clonotype. V is TRBV24-1 and J is TRBJ1-5; the match to TRBD1 covers 9 bases. Looked up from germline, CDR1 is KGHDR and CDR2 is SFDVKD. Germline trimming cut 12 bases from V and 0 bases from J; bases unmatched to any gene: 5. The CDR3 has 14 residues. For the CDR3, the DNA is TGTGCCCCTACAGGGGGCAATAGCAATCAGCCCCAGCATTTT. It yields the protein CAPTGGNSNQPQHF.

This clonotype was counted ten times or more. The genes are TRBV19 and TRBJ1-3, with D unclear. CDR3 size: 15 residues. Germline-derived CDR1 and CDR2 are LNHDA and SQIVND (reference sequence). V dropped 1 base and J dropped 0 bases, with 7 bases sitting between them. The DNA of the CDR3 is TGTGCCAGTAGTATAGCAGTGCTCTCTGGAAACACCATATATTTT. It encodes CASSIAVLSGNTIYF. Filled out from reference TRBV19 and TRBJ1-3, the complete variable domain reads DGGITQSPKYLFRKEGQNVTLSCEQNLNHDAMYWYRQDPGQGLRLIYYSQIVNDFQKGDIAEGYSVSREKKESFPLTVTSAQKNPTAFYLCASSIAVLSGNTIYFGEGSWLTVV.

This clonotype was found many times. The chain links TRBV2 to TRBJ2-3; 7 bases map to TRBD1. Germline V lookup: CDR1 SNHLY, CDR2 FYNNEI. With V trimmed by 3 bases and J by 4 bases, 7 bases remained unmatched. The CDR3 is 15 amino acids. CDR3 loop: CASSEMTGIADTQYF. The DNA for the CDR3 is TGTGCCAGCAGTGAGATGACAGGGATCGCAGATACGCAGTATTTT.

This clonotype has a count of ten or more. The V call is TRBV25-1, the J call TRBJ1-6; 10 nucleotides match TRBD1. CDR3 length: 16 amino acids. Trimming removed 5 bases from V and 10 bases from J; junction bases left unmatched: 11. From germline, CDR1 is MGHDK and CDR2 SYGVNS. This chain's CDR3 is CASSSSRTGGRSPLHF. The CDR3 DNA is TGTGCCAGCAGTTCCTCTCGGACAGGGGGGAGGTCACCCCTCCACTTT.

This clonotype has only one observation. It is likely a read error: a sequence one base away is far more abundant. The CDR3 reads CASGTGEEDEQFF. In DNA form, the CDR3 reads TGTGCCAGCGGGACAGGCGAGGAAGATGAGCAGTTCTTC. The chain recombines TRBV6-1 with TRBJ2-3, with 8 bases lining up with TRBD1. The J call is uncertain, as TRBJ2-1 better fits the DNA end. This CDR3 region has 13 residues. Germline V lookup: CDR1 MNHNS, CDR2 SASEGT.

This chain connects TRBV28 to TRBJ2-5; D is unresolved. The V end was cut by 1 base, the J end by 4 bases, with 13 bases between. The CDR3 is 15 amino acids. The germline V gene encodes CDR1 MDHEN and CDR2 SYDVKM. The CDR3 sequence is CASSLLRRTGETQYF. CDR3 bases: TGTGCCAGCAGTTTATTACGGCGGACCGGAGAGACCCAGTACTTC.

This clonotype was picked up many times. This chain links TRBV3-1 with TRBJ2-5; possible D gene TRBD1, 6 bases. The length of the CDR3 is 14 residues. Germline V gives CDR1 LGHDT, CDR2 YNNKEL (reference sequence). Trimming took off 3 bases at V and 3 bases at J, with 11 bases between the two ends. The CDR3 sequence: CASSHTQGKETQYF. CDR3 DNA: TGTGCCAGCAGCCACACACAGGGTAAAGAGACCCAGTACTTC.

CDR3 sequence (DNA): TGCAGTGCTAGAGAGGGACGGGGCTCCTATAATTCACCCCTCCACTTT. It is translated as CSAREGRGSYNSPLHF. The gene calls are TRBV20-1 and TRBJ1-6; possible D gene TRBD1, 5 bases. CDR1 DFQATT and CDR2 SNEGSKA come from the germline V gene (reference sequence). Trimming removed 0 bases at V and 0 bases at J, with 9 bases between. The CDR3 runs to 16 residues.

The chain recombines TRBV11-2 with TRBJ2-3; 11 bases are shared with TRBD2. Germline CDR1 SGHAT, CDR2 FQNNGV. This CDR3 spans 16 amino acids. V lost 5 bases to trimming and J lost 1 base; unmatched junction nucleotides: 5. CDR3 nucleotide sequence: TGTGCCAGCAGCGCCGGACTAGCGGGCCGCACAGATACGCAGTATTTT. Residues: CASSAGLAGRTDTQYF.

There are many counts of this clonotype. The V and J genes are TRBV11-3 and TRBJ2-1; D not resolved. Germline values: CDR1 SGHNT, CDR2 YENEEA. Trimming removed 5 bases from V and 6 bases from J, with 8 bases in between. This CDR3 has 12 residues. The CDR3 loop reads CASSPPSNEQFF. In nucleotides, the CDR3 is TGTGCCAGCAGCCCACCCAGCAATGAGCAGTTCTTC.

This clonotype was recorded a few times. The V call is TRBV5-6, the J call TRBJ1-2; the D is unclear. There are 12 residues in the CDR3. Deletions cut 0 bases from V and 6 bases from J, with 6 bases between. The germline V gene encodes CDR1 SGHDT and CDR2 YYEEEE. This chain's CDR3 is CASSLVEDGYTF. DNA for the CDR3: TGTGCCAGCAGCTTGGTAGAGGATGGCTACACCTTC.

The chain carries TRBV9 and TRBJ2-7; 7 positions agree with TRBD2. V was pared by 0 bases and J by 6 bases, with 3 bases of the junction left unmatched. CDR1 SGDLS and CDR2 YYNGEE come from the germline V gene. The CDR3 is 13 amino acids. CDR3 sequence: CASSVGPSGEQYF. The CDR3 region has the DNA TGTGCCAGCAGCGTAGGGCCTAGCGGCGAGCAGTACTTC.

The J gene is TRBJ2-1, the V gene TRBV2; 10 positions match TRBD2. V shed 4 bases, J shed 5 bases, and the junction held 5 bases outside the gene matches. Germline loops: CDR1 SNHLY, CDR2 FYNNEI. This CDR3 is 15 amino acids long. CDR3 nucleotides: TGTGCCAGCAGTGTAACTAGCGGGGCGAACAATGAGCAGTTCTTC. This translates into CASSVTSGANNEQFF.

This clonotype was seen ten or more times. The J gene is TRBJ2-5, the V gene TRBV6-1, with TRBD2 as a possible D gene (5 bases). This CDR3 contains 17 residues. V dropped 0 bases and J dropped 5 bases, with 19 bases sitting between them. Germline loops: CDR1 MNHNS, CDR2 SASEGT. The CDR3 nucleotides are TGTGCCAGCAGTGAAGCAACTAAACGGACTCTCCGGGAGACCCAGTACTTC. Its protein product is CASSEATKRTLRETQYF.

CDR3 sequence: CASSPDRGEGYTF. In DNA, the CDR3 is TGTGCCAGCAGCCCGGACAGGGGAGAGGGCTACACCTTC. The J gene is TRBJ1-2, the V gene TRBV28, with 9 nucleotides matching TRBD1. With V trimmed by 6 bases and J by 8 bases, 7 bases remained unmatched. The germline gives CDR1 MDHEN, CDR2 SYDVKM. The CDR3 is made up of 13 amino acids.

This clonotype has a count of ten or more. The rearrangement uses TRBV28 and TRBJ2-3; tentative D call: TRBD2 (6 bases). Germline V gene data show CDR1 as MDHEN and CDR2 as SYDVKM. The CDR3 has 17 residues. Trimming took off 3 bases at V and 4 bases at J, with 20 bases between the two ends. Here the CDR3 reads CASSFLRRGSGPDTQYF. The CDR3 nucleotides read TGTGCCAGCAGTTTCCTCAGGAGGGGAAGTGGGCCAGATACGCAGTATTTT.

V and J are TRBV10-3 and TRBJ2-5, with 12 nucleotides matching TRBD2. The trim removed 5 bases at V and 2 bases at J, leaving 6 bases unmatched. The germline V gene has CDR1 ENHRY and CDR2 SYGVKD. The length of the CDR3 is 16 residues. The CDR3 DNA follows: TGTGCCATCAGTCTAGCGGGAGGGCCCTCACAAGAGACCCAGTACTTC. This translates into CAISLAGGPSQETQYF.

This clonotype showed up just a few times. V usage is TRBV28 and J usage is TRBJ2-7; 7 nucleotides match TRBD2. The CDR3 is 16 residues long. Germline V CDR1 and CDR2: MDHEN, SYDVKM. V was clipped by 7 bases and J by 2 bases; unmatched bases: 14. CDR3 sequence (DNA): TGTGCCAGCACCCCAAATCCTTGGGGGACTACCTACGAGCAGTACTTC. This codes for CASTPNPWGTTYEQYF.

At least ten counts were recorded for this clonotype. The chain joins TRBV15 to TRBJ1-6; D is uncertain. The CDR3 has 15 amino acids. Germline CDR1 is LNHNV and CDR2 is YYDKDF (reference sequence). V was shortened by 1 base and J by 8 bases, with 12 bases between the two germline ends. CDR3 coding DNA: TGTGCCACCAGCAGAGCTAGCAGTCTGGATTCACCCCTCCACTTT. It is translated as CATSRASSLDSPLHF.

At least ten counts were recorded for this clonotype. The chain uses TRBV29-1 and TRBJ2-3; 8 nucleotides agree with TRBD2. The CDR3 contains 13 residues. From germline, CDR1 is SQVTM and CDR2 ANQGSEA. CDR3 sequence (DNA): TGCGGCCTCCAACTAGCGGGCACAGATACGCAGTATTTT. It is translated as CGLQLAGTDTQYF.

This clonotype was observed many times. This chain joins TRBV5-5 and TRBJ2-7; TRBD1 agrees at 7 bases. The germline V gene has CDR1 SGHKS and CDR2 YYEKEE (reference sequence). After removal of 1 base from V and 2 bases from J, the junction contained 18 bases not matched to a gene. The CDR3 spans 19 residues. This chain's CDR3 is CASSLWGIRTGRGTYEQYF. The CDR3 DNA follows: TGTGCCAGCAGCTTGTGGGGGATCCGTACGGGCAGGGGGACCTACGAGCAGTACTTC.

This clonotype was seen repeatedly, ten times or more. The J gene is TRBJ2-5, the V gene TRBV5-1, with D perhaps TRBD1 (6 bases). Germline V lookup: CDR1 SGHRS, CDR2 YFSETQ. Trimming shortened V by 3 bases and J by 4 bases, and 19 bases separated the two germline ends. CDR3 length: 16 amino acids. This CDR3 is CASSWGGQRMIETQYF. As DNA, the CDR3 is TGCGCCAGCAGCTGGGGTGGACAGAGAATGATAGAGACCCAGTACTTC. The full variable domain, its missing parts supplied by reference TRBV5-1 and TRBJ2-5, is KAGVTQTPRYLIKTRGQQVTLSCSPISGHRSVSWYQQTPGQGLQFLFEYFSETQRNKGNFPGRFSGRQFSNSRSEMNVSTLELGDSALYLCASSWGGQRMIETQYFGPGTRLLVL.

CDR3 in DNA: TGTGCCAGCACCCCGGTCCGGGACTACAATGGCTACACCTTC. Translated, it gives CASTPVRDYNGYTF. This sequence joins TRBV12-3 or TRBV12-4 and TRBJ1-2; D is possibly TRBD1 (5 bases). The CDR3 runs to 14 residues. The germline V and J ends were trimmed by 7 bases and 6 bases, with 18 bases remaining between them.

At least ten counts were recorded for this clonotype. The J gene is TRBJ2-3, the V gene TRBV20-1, with TRBD2 identical over 14 bases. CDR3 length equals 15 residues. Per the germline V gene, CDR1 is DFQATT and CDR2 is SNEGSKA (reference sequence). With V trimmed by 1 base and J by 5 bases, 2 bases remained unmatched. The CDR3 coding sequence is TGCAGTGCTAGAGGGGGACTAGCGGGAGTAGATACGCAGTATTTT. It encodes CSARGGLAGVDTQYF.

On this clonotype: At one boundary the junction diverges from the germline segment, which might be a read error. The chain has TRBV6-1 and TRBJ1-1; D call uncertain. This CDR3 spans 14 amino acids. CDR1 is MNHNS, CDR2 SASEGT, per germline. The CDR3 here is CASSEPEGNAEAFF. CDR3 in DNA: TGTGCCAGCAGTGAACCCGAAGGGAACGCTGAAGCTTTCTTT.

This clonotype was picked up many times. The chain has TRBV11-2 and TRBJ2-5; no reliable D call. The CDR3 consists of 14 residues. With 5 bases removed from V and 1 base from J, the gap between germline ends came to 11 bases. CDR1 and CDR2 (germline): SGHAT, FQNNGV. This chain's CDR3 is CASSPEDTQETQYF. As DNA, the CDR3 is TGTGCCAGCAGCCCGGAAGATACCCAAGAGACCCAGTACTTC.

This clonotype showed up just a few times. V and J are TRBV6-2 or TRBV6-3 and TRBJ2-3, with D uncertain. Germline CDR1 is MNHEY and CDR2 is SVGEGT. The CDR3 has 12 residues. V dropped 2 bases and J dropped 7 bases, with 7 bases sitting between them. The CDR3 nucleotides are TGTGCCAGCAGTTACAATACGAATACGCAGTATTTT. The encoded protein is CASSYNTNTQYF.